The clone carrying this T cell receptor (beta chain) was seen only a few times. What it binds is unknown. The CDR3 length is 14 residues. V lost 1 base to trimming and J lost 5 bases; unmatched junction nucleotides: 4. Germline loops: CDR1 MNHEY, CDR2 SVGEGT. This entry comes from a study of T-cell memory formation after mild COVID-19. Study information: Among the donors, TCR clusters were largely specific to each donor.

TCR alpha and TCR beta cDNA libraries with sample barcodes and UMIs came from 5'RACE using constant-segment primers. Each CDR3 protein is one row after TCRdb ran MiXCR on the 5' RACE reads. The data show under 700,000 distinct CDR3 sequences, roughly 22% seen once. Study-wide results and limits: Whether second-wave clones peaking at day 37 were SARS-CoV-2 specific went unconfirmed. Shrinking CD4+ clones were chiefly CM and EM; CD8+ ones were chiefly EMRA.

The specimen was PBMCs or a T cell subset sorted from them (not recorded which). The chain has TRBV6-2 or TRBV6-3 and TRBJ2-7; TRBD1 aligns across 8 bases. This sequence was found in an adult woman who had mild COVID-19 (a few samples of this study predate the infection). Cell type and time point are not known. The CDR3 DNA reads TGTGCCAGCAGTTACTTGCCAGGGGGCCACGAGCAGTACTTC. Protein: CASSYLPGGHEQYF.